The subject of this entry is one T cell receptor (beta chain). This specimen comes from a study of blood T cell repertoires in COVID-19. Study-level background: Samples taken during acute and convalescent COVID-19 were collected in the United States, Italy and Spain.

Clones were sequenced by immunoSEQ multiplex PCR, and TCRdb holds only the in-frame ones, with some missing. This table holds about 150,000 clones, approximately 73% found once. This CDR3 is built from 15 residues. V shed 4 bases and J 7 bases; nucleotides not matched to a gene: 6. The germline gives CDR1 SGHTA, CDR2 FQGNSA. This chain links TRBV7-2 with TRBJ2-1; 11 positions match TRBD1. The TCR was taken from a woman aged 80 or over with acute or convalescent COVID-19. Sequenced input: peripheral blood. This CDR3 reads CASSSDRGLENEQFF. The CDR3 coding sequence is TGTGCCAGCAGCTCGGACAGGGGGCTCGAGAATGAGCAGTTCTTC.